These T cell receptor beta chains were read from a single sample in a study of sequential checkpoint blockade in melanoma. Assay: immunoSEQ multiplex PCR; the TCRdb copy retains only in-frame clones and omits some. The data show 30,000 to 40,000 clones, about nine tenths seen once. This specimen was CD8+ T cells sorted from blood (inferred from file names), taken from a patient given nivolumab and ipilimumab in sequence. These receptors came from a human donor with melanoma. CDR3s include the opening cysteine and the closing phenylalanine or tryptophan. D genes are given only for firm matches. Clone sizes are given selectively: once, few, many, or a class where the clone is expanded.

CDR3 DNA: TGTGCCAGCAGTCACCAACGGGGAAGAAACACCGGGGAGCTGTTTTTT
CDR3 protein: CASSHQRGRNTGELFF
clone size: -
D gene: -
J gene: TRBJ2-2
V gene: TRBV27
CDR3 length: 16

CDR3 DNA: TGCGCCAGCAGCCAAGGGACTAGCGGGCATTACAATGAGCAGTTCTTC
CDR3 protein: CASSQGTSGHYNEQFF
clone size: -
D gene: TRBD2
J gene: TRBJ2-1
V gene: TRBV4-1
CDR3 length: 16

CDR3 DNA: TGTGCCAGCAGTTTTCCCCTGGAGGGGGCAGGATATTCACCCCTCCACTTT
CDR3 protein: CASSFPLEGAGYSPLHF
clone size: -
D gene: TRBD1
J gene: TRBJ1-6
V gene: TRBV27
CDR3 length: 17

CDR3 DNA: TGTGCCAGCAGCTTAAGGACTGCGAACACTGAAGCTTTCTTT
CDR3 protein: CASSLRTANTEAFF
clone size: -
D gene: -
J gene: TRBJ1-1
V gene: TRBV7-6
CDR3 length: 14

CDR3 DNA: TGTGCCAGCAGTAATTGGGGACTTGGTGAGCAGTTCTTC
CDR3 protein: CASSNWGLGEQFF
clone size: -
D gene: -
J gene: TRBJ2-1
V gene: TRBV27
CDR3 length: 13

CDR3 DNA: TGTGCCAGCAGCGTACAAGAGGGAGGGCCACACGAGCAGTACTTC
CDR3 protein: CASSVQEGGPHEQYF
clone size: -
D gene: TRBD2
J gene: TRBJ2-7
V gene: TRBV9
CDR3 length: 15

CDR3 DNA: TGCGCCAGCAGCCAAGTTTTTGCAGCGGGTAACACTGAAGCTTTCTTT
CDR3 protein: CASSQVFAAGNTEAFF
clone size: -
D gene: -
J gene: TRBJ1-1
V gene: TRBV4-1
CDR3 length: 16

CDR3 DNA: TGTGCCAGCAGTCAGCTAGGACAGGGCCAGTTCTTC
CDR3 protein: CASSQLGQGQFF
clone size: -
D gene: TRBD1
J gene: TRBJ2-1
V gene: TRBV27
CDR3 length: 12

CDR3 DNA: TGTGCCAGCAGTGAAATGAAAAGGAGTAATGAAAAACTGTTTTTT
CDR3 protein: CASSEMKRSNEKLFF
clone size: -
D gene: -
J gene: TRBJ1-4
V gene: TRBV6-1
CDR3 length: 15

CDR3 DNA: TGTGCCAGCAGCTCTGTTCGGGGGGCAGGCACCGGGGAGCTGTTTTTT
CDR3 protein: CASSSVRGAGTGELFF
clone size: -
D gene: -
J gene: TRBJ2-2
V gene: TRBV5-6
CDR3 length: 16

CDR3 DNA: TGTGCCAGCAGTTTATCGGGGGGGAGGGCCCACGAGCAGTACTTC
CDR3 protein: CASSLSGGRAHEQYF
clone size: -
D gene: TRBD2
J gene: TRBJ2-7
V gene: TRBV27
CDR3 length: 15

CDR3 DNA: TGTGCCAGCAGCCAAGAGGGGCACCTGGACAACACTGAAGCTTTCTTT
CDR3 protein: CASSQEGHLDNTEAFF
clone size: -
D gene: -
J gene: TRBJ1-1
V gene: TRBV4-2
CDR3 length: 16

CDR3 DNA: TGTGCCAGTAGTATTCTAGCGGGAGCGGGGAATGAGCAGTTCTTC
CDR3 protein: CASSILAGAGNEQFF
clone size: -
D gene: TRBD2
J gene: TRBJ2-1
V gene: TRBV19
CDR3 length: 15

CDR3 DNA: TGTGCCAGCAGCTTCTTGGGCCCCGAGGGCTACACCTTC
CDR3 protein: CASSFLGPEGYTF
clone size: -
D gene: -
J gene: TRBJ1-2
V gene: TRBV7-9
CDR3 length: 13

CDR3 DNA: TGTGCCAGCAGCTTAGAGGCGGGGGGTACAGATACGCAGTATTTT
CDR3 protein: CASSLEAGGTDTQYF
clone size: -
D gene: TRBD2
J gene: TRBJ2-3
V gene: TRBV7-9
CDR3 length: 15

CDR3 DNA: TGTGCCAGTGGCTTGCGGGACACCGGGGAGCTGTTTTTT
CDR3 protein: CASGLRDTGELFF
clone size: -
D gene: -
J gene: TRBJ2-2
V gene: TRBV6-1
CDR3 length: 13

CDR3 DNA: TGTGCCAGCAGCCCCCTAACAGCATATGGCTACACCTTC
CDR3 protein: CASSPLTAYGYTF
clone size: -
D gene: -
J gene: TRBJ1-2
V gene: TRBV5-4
CDR3 length: 13

CDR3 DNA: TGTGCCAGCAGTTCCCTACAAGTGGTCCGGGATTTAGGGGAGCAGTACTTC
CDR3 protein: CASSSLQVVRDLGEQYF
clone size: few
D gene: -
J gene: TRBJ2-7
V gene: TRBV28
CDR3 length: 17

CDR3 DNA: TGTGCCAGCAGCTCGCCCGTGGTTAGACTAGCGGGAACGAACTACGAGCAGTACTTC
CDR3 protein: CASSSPVVRLAGTNYEQYF
clone size: -
D gene: TRBD2
J gene: TRBJ2-7
V gene: TRBV7-3
CDR3 length: 19

CDR3 DNA: TGTGCCAGCAGTTGGGGGACAGCCTACGAGCAGTACTTC
CDR3 protein: CASSWGTAYEQYF
clone size: -
D gene: TRBD1
J gene: TRBJ2-7
V gene: TRBV27
CDR3 length: 13

CDR3 DNA: TGTGCCAGCAGCCAGGGACTTCCGGCGTACAATGAGCAGTTCTTC
CDR3 protein: CASSQGLPAYNEQFF
clone size: -
D gene: -
J gene: TRBJ2-1
V gene: TRBV7-3
CDR3 length: 15